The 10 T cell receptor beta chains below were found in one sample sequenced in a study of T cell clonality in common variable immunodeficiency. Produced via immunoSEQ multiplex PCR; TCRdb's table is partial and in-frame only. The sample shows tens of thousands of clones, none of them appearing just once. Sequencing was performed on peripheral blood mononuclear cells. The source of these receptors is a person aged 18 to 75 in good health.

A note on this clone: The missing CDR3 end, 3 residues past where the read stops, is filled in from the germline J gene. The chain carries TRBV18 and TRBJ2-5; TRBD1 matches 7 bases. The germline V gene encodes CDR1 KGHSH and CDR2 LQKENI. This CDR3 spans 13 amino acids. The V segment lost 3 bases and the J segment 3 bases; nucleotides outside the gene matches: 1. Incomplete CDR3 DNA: TGTGCCAGCTCACCTCAGGGGGAAGAGACC. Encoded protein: CASSPQGEET. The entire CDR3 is CASSPQGEETQYF.

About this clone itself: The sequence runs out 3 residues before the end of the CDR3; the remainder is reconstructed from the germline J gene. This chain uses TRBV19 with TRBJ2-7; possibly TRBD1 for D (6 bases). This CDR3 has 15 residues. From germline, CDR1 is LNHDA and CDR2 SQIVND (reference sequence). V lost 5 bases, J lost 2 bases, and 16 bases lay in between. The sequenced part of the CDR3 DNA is TGTGCCAGTAGTGCCCAGGGGTCAGTAGCCTACGAG. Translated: CASSAQGSVAYE. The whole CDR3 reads CASSAQGSVAYEQYF.

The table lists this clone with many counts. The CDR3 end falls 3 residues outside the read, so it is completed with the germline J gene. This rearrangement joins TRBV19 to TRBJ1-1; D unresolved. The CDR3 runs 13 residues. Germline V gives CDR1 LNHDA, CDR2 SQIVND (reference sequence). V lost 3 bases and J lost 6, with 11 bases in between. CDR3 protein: CASSIKVPAEAFF. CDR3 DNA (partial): TGTGCCAGTAGTATTAAGGTTCCCGCTGAA.

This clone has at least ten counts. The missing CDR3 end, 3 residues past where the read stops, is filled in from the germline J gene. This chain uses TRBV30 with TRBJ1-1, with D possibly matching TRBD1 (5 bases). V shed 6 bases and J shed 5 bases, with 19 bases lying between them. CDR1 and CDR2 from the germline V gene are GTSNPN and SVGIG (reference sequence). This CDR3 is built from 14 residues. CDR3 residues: CACGFQGSRTEAFF. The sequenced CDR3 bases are TGTGCCTGTGGATTCCAGGGTTCTCGGACTGAA.

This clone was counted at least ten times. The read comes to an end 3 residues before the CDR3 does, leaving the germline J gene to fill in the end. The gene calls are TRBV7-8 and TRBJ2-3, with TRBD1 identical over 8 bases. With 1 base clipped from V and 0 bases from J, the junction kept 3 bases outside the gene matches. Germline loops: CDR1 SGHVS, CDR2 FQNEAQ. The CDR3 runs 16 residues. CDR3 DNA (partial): TGTGCCAGCAGCTTAGGACAGGGGTTTAGCACAGATACG. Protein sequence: CASSLGQGFSTDT. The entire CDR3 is CASSLGQGFSTDTQYF. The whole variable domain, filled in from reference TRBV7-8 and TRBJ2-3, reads GAGVSQSPRYKVAKRGQDVALRCDPISGHVSLFWYQQALGQGPEFLTYFQNEAQLDKSGLPSDRFFAERPEGSVSTLKIQRTQQEDSAVYLCASSLGQGFSTDTQYFGPGTRLTVL.

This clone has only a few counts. The CDR3 is CATSTGRDTEAFF. The CDR3 bases that were read are TGTGCCACCTCCACAGGGAGGGACACTGAA. J is TRBJ1-1 and V is TRBV19; perhaps TRBD1 as D (6 bases). The read stops 3 residues short of the end of the CDR3; the missing end is completed from the germline J gene. The germline gives CDR1 LNHDA, CDR2 SQIVND (reference sequence). The length of the CDR3 is 13 residues. Between the trimmed V and J ends, which lost 10 bases and 3 bases, there was a span of 15 bases.

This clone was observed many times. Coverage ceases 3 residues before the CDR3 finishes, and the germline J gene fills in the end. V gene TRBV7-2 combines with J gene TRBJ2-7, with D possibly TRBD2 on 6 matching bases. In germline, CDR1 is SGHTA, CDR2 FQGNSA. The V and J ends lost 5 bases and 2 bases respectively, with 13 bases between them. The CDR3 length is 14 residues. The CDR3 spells CASSLNGGPYEQYF. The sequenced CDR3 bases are TGTGCCAGCAGCCTCAACGGGGGACCCTACGAG.

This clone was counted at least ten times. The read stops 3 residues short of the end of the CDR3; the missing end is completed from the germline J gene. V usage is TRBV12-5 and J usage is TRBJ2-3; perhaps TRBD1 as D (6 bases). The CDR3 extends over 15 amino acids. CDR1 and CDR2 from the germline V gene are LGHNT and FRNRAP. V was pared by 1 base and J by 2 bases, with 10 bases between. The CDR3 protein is CASGLGDRPTDTQYF. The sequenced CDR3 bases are TGTGCTAGTGGTTTGGGAGACAGGCCCACAGATACG.

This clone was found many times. Incomplete CDR3 DNA: TGTGCCAGCGGGACAGGTTCAGGTCAGCCC. It specifies CASGTGSGQP. Given in full, the CDR3 is CASGTGSGQPQHF. The chain couples TRBV7-8 to TRBJ1-5; TRBD1 matches 8 bases. Read sequence stops 3 residues before the CDR3 end, and the germline J gene provides the missing end. The CDR3 has 13 residues. CDR1 is SGHVS and CDR2 is FQNEAQ in the germline V gene. Trimming took 8 bases from V and 6 from J; bases not matched to a gene: 6.

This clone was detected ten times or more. CDR3 loop: CASSVGQNYGYTF. The sequenced CDR3 bases are TGTGCCAGCAGTGTGGGACAGAACTATGGC. This chain uses TRBV2 with TRBJ1-2; TRBD1 matches 7 bases. From the germline J gene comes the end of the CDR3, since the read stops 3 residues before it. V lost 4 bases and J lost 2; bases outside the gene matches: 1. CDR1 and CDR2 (germline): SNHLY, FYNNEI. The length of the CDR3 is 13 residues.